These 13 T cell receptor beta chains share one sample of origin, sequenced in a study of blood T cell repertoires in COVID-19 (dated by TCRdb to the early 2020s). Receptor amplification or capture employed the immunoSEQ multiplex PCR assay. TCRdb retrieved this table from immuneACCESS and kept in-frame rearrangements only. Not all clones are present; in checked studies, unresolved V genes account for under half, and no reason is known for the remainder. The sample table lists 650,000 to 800,000 clones, 85% to 90% of them with a count of one. Approximately 0.3% of the sample belongs to the ten largest clones. The sequenced sample consisted of peripheral blood. The receptors derive from a young woman with acute or convalescent COVID-19.

This CDR3 is CASSFTGRKGTDTQYF. The CDR3 bases are TGCGCCAGCAGCTTTACAGGGCGGAAAGGCACAGATACGCAGTATTTT. V and J are TRBV5-1 and TRBJ2-3; tentative D call: TRBD1 (6 bases). The germline CDR1 and CDR2 sequences are SGHRS and YFSETQ. V was cut by 2 bases and J by 1 base, with 14 bases left in between. CDR3 length: 16 residues.

This clone was detected only once. The sample has other DNA sequences that encode this CDR3 too. CDR3 sequence (DNA): TGTGCCAGCAGCTTACGGTCCAACTATGGCTACACCTTC. Its translation: CASSLRSNYGYTF. The chain combines TRBV7-2 with TRBJ1-2; D gene ambiguous. V was clipped by 2 bases and J by 2 bases, with 6 bases between them. Looked up from germline, CDR1 is SGHTA and CDR2 is FQGNSA. This CDR3 spans 13 amino acids.

The sample holds one count of this clone. CDR3 sequence (DNA): TGTGCCAGCAGTACAACAGATACGCAGTATTTT. It codes for CASSTTDTQYF. This rearrangement joins TRBV6-6 to TRBJ2-3, with D unclear. Germline CDR1 reads MNHNY; CDR2 reads SVGAGI (reference sequence). The CDR3 is 11 amino acids. V gave up 5 bases and J gave up 3 bases, with 3 bases separating them.

CDR3 amino acids: CATAGTSGRSSYNEQFF. The CDR3 nucleotides read TGTGCCACCGCCGGGACTAGCGGGAGAAGCTCCTACAATGAGCAGTTCTTC. The gene calls are TRBV24-1 and TRBJ2-1, with 14 bases lining up with TRBD2. The CDR3 extends over 17 amino acids. Unmatched junction bases numbered 6, after V lost 9 bases and J lost 0 bases. CDR1 and CDR2 from the germline V gene are KGHDR and SFDVKD.

This chain connects TRBV27 to TRBJ1-2; 8 nucleotides agree with TRBD1. The CDR3 sequence is 13 residues long. CDR1 is MNHEY and CDR2 is SMNVEV in the germline V gene (reference sequence). Trimming at V came to 6 bases and at J to 7 bases, leaving 7 bases not matched to a gene. CDR3 loop: CASRSTGVGGYTF. The CDR3 region has the DNA TGTGCCAGCAGATCGACAGGGGTGGGTGGCTACACCTTC.

The rearrangement uses TRBV3-1 (or the pseudogene TRBV3-2) and TRBJ1-2; D perhaps matches TRBD1 (6 bases). V dropped 9 bases and J dropped 13 bases, with 24 bases sitting between them. The V gene's germline CDR1 is LGHDT and CDR2 YNNKEL (reference sequence). This CDR3 contains 13 residues. The CDR3 here is CASSDSARSVGTF. The CDR3 DNA is TGTGCCAGTTCGGACAGCGCACGGAGCGTGGGCACCTTC.

This chain links TRBV30 with TRBJ1-3, with 8 bases identical to TRBD1. Looked up from germline, CDR1 is GTSNPN and CDR2 is SVGIG (reference sequence). V lost 2 bases, J lost 0 bases, and 9 bases stayed unmatched. CDR3 length: 17 amino acids. As DNA, the CDR3 is TGTGCCTGGAGTCGACTCCGGGACAGGTTCTCTGGAAACACCATATATTTT. Its translation: CAWSRLRDRFSGNTIYF.

This sequence joins TRBV27 and TRBJ2-4; the match to TRBD1 covers 9 bases. The ends lost 4 bases at V and 9 bases at J; junction bases unmatched: 13. The CDR3 has 16 residues. Germline-derived CDR1 and CDR2 are MNHEY and SMNVEV (reference sequence). CDR3 in amino acids: CASSSPRDRAFGIQYF. As DNA, the CDR3 is TGTGCCAGCAGTTCCCCCCGGGACAGGGCGTTCGGCATTCAGTACTTC.

The chain joins TRBV25-1 to TRBJ1-2; D not certain. Trimming left V 4 bases short and J 8 bases short, with 8 bases between. The CDR3 contains 11 residues. Germline assignment: CDR1 MGHDK and CDR2 SYGVNS. For the CDR3, the DNA is TGTGCCAGCAGTGGACTACAGGGCTACACCTTC. Its protein product is CASSGLQGYTF.

This clone was counted once. The V call is TRBV5-8, the J call TRBJ1-5; D call uncertain. This CDR3 region has 13 residues. Germline CDR1 reads SGHTS; CDR2 reads YDEGEE. The V gene lost 4 bases and the J gene lost 7 bases, with 12 bases spanning the gap. The CDR3 is CASSLLGGQPQHF. The CDR3 nucleotides are TGTGCCAGCAGCCTTCTAGGTGGCCAGCCCCAGCATTTT.

This chain uses TRBV5-6 with TRBJ1-3, with 7 bases matching TRBD1. Germline loops: CDR1 SGHDT, CDR2 YYEEEE. V gave up 4 bases and J gave up 0 bases; unmatched junction bases: 4. The CDR3 runs to 15 residues. The CDR3 reads CASSGDSHSGNTIYF. For the CDR3, the DNA is TGTGCCAGCAGCGGGGACAGCCACTCTGGAAACACCATATATTTT.

This rearrangement joins TRBV9 to TRBJ2-2; 7 positions match TRBD2. V was pared by 4 bases and J by 6 bases, with 12 bases of the junction left unmatched. Germline V gene sequence: CDR1 SGDLS, CDR2 YYNGEE. The CDR3 extends over 16 amino acids. This CDR3 reads CASSLPAGARAGELFF. The CDR3 region has the DNA TGTGCCAGCAGCCTCCCGGCGGGAGCTCGGGCCGGGGAGCTGTTTTTT. Variable domain in full (rest from reference TRBV9 and TRBJ2-2): DSGVTQTPKHLITATGQRVTLRCSPRSGDLSVYWYQQSLDQGLQFLIQYYNGEERAKGNILERFSAQQFPDLHSELNLSSLELGDSALYFCASSLPAGARAGELFFGEGSRLTVL.

The chain joins TRBV19 to TRBJ1-2, with 10 bases fitting TRBD1. This CDR3 has 14 residues. Germline assignment: CDR1 LNHDA and CDR2 SQIVND (reference sequence). V lost 5 bases, J lost 4 bases, and 4 bases stayed unmatched. CDR3 amino acids: CASSPGTGVYGYTF. The CDR3 bases are TGTGCCAGTAGTCCCGGGACAGGGGTCTATGGCTACACCTTC.